This TCR beta chain came from a study of blood T cells in healthy people across ages. Primers used in a second PCR of about 6 to 12 cycles were a sample-barcoded 5' primer and a J-beta primer mix. TCRdb used MiXCR to reprocess the 5' RACE reads, holding one entry per CDR3 protein. Here the sample spans roughly 1,300,000 distinct CDR3 sequences, approximately 63% being singletons. V shed 3 bases and J shed 3 bases, with 10 bases lying between them. The CDR3 spans 14 residues. General observations from the study: Underestimates were what the diversity estimates from one million T cells were considered to be.

As concerns this clonotype: Its cognate antigen is unknown.

This TCR derives from a man between 18 and 35 years old in good health. The rearrangement joins TRBV12-3 or TRBV12-4 to TRBJ2-3; D may be TRBD2 (5 bases). Specimen: blood. As DNA, the CDR3 is TGTGCCAGCAGTTTCATTCCGGGGACAGATACGCAGTATTTT. The encoded protein is CASSFIPGTDTQYF.